This TCR beta chain originates from a study of T cell responses to AZD1222 COVID-19 vaccine. Germline CDR1 SEHNR, CDR2 FQNEAQ (reference sequence). V lost 5 bases and J 3 bases, leaving 13 bases between the germline ends. The CDR3 totals 15 residues. Produced via immunoSEQ multiplex PCR; TCRdb's table is partial and in-frame only. The sample carries 150,000 to 200,000 clones, more than 70% recorded once. The specimen was peripheral blood, collected 28 days after the second AZD1222 dose. This chain joins TRBV7-9 and TRBJ1-4, with D possibly matching TRBD1 (5 bases). The clonotype was recovered from an adult who received the AZD1222 COVID-19 vaccine. The CDR3 nucleotides read TGTGCCAGCAGCCTCCGACAGACGTCTAATGAAAAACTGTTTTTT. It yields the protein CASSLRQTSNEKLFF. Based on the CDR3 plus reference TRBV7-9 and TRBJ1-4, the full variable domain is DTGVSQNPRHKITKRGQNVTFRCDPISEHNRLYWYRQTLGQGPEFLTYFQNEAQLEKSRLLSDRFSAERPKGSFSTLEIQRTEQGDSAMYLCASSLRQTSNEKLFFGSGTQLSVL.